The 20 T cell receptor beta chains in this list originate from one sample, sequenced in a study of cytomegalovirus exposure and HLA in healthy donors. Vbeta (60) and Jbeta (13) primers were used in the PCR. This table comes from immunoSEQ multiplex PCR, and its TCRdb copy is limited to in-frame clones, with some not included. The sample lists about 160,000 clones; around 77% were seen once. The sample was PBMCs. The receptors were gathered from a young woman in good health and CMV-seronegative.

The DNA for the CDR3 is TGTGCCAGCAGTGGACTAGGGTCGGGCAGAGCCTATGGCTACACCTTC. It codes for CASSGLGSGRAYGYTF. The chain recombines TRBV6-1 with TRBJ1-2; no firm D call. Trimming took off 4 bases at V and 4 bases at J, with 19 bases between the two ends. This CDR3 region has 16 residues. The germline gives CDR1 MNHNS, CDR2 SASEGT.

The V and J genes are TRBV5-1 and TRBJ2-2, with D possibly TRBD1 on 5 matching bases. The CDR3 loop spans 13 amino acids. CDR1 and CDR2 (germline): SGHRS, YFSETQ. Trimming cost V 4 bases and J 1 base, with 5 bases left between them. CDR3: CASSGQNTGELFF. The CDR3 nucleotides are TGCGCCAGCAGCGGACAGAACACCGGGGAGCTGTTTTTT.

About this clone itself: This is likely a read error, given that the CDR3 carries no conserved phenylalanine or tryptophan at its end. No DNA is shown, since the ends of the CDR3 on it are uncertain; the CDR3 is the one TCRdb lists. This rearrangement joins TRBV6-6 to TRBJ1-2; TRBD1, as called in the table, went unchecked against the DNA. The CDR3 totals 12 residues, both ends included. CDR1 and CDR2 from the germline V gene are MNHNY and SVGAGI (reference sequence). The CDR3 protein is CASSLLDSPGTL.

The chain is built from TRBV30 and TRBJ1-3; D is possibly TRBD1 (5 bases). The germline V and J ends were trimmed by 4 bases and 5 bases, with 18 bases remaining between them. Germline CDR1 is GTSNPN and CDR2 is SVGIG (reference sequence). The CDR3 totals 15 residues. The CDR3: CAWKFGGSSRNTIYF. The CDR3 DNA reads as TGTGCCTGGAAATTCGGGGGGAGCTCCCGAAACACCATATATTTT.

A note on this clone: Mismatch with germline at one junction end may stem from a read error. The J gene is TRBJ1-5, the V gene TRBV9; D remains unclear. CDR3 length: 13 amino acids. The germline V gene encodes CDR1 SGDLS and CDR2 YYNGEE. The CDR3 sequence is CVSSVDMDQPQHF. In DNA, the CDR3 is TGTGTCAGCAGCGTCGACATGGATCAGCCCCAGCATTTT.

This chain links TRBV30 with TRBJ1-4; D is possibly TRBD1 (5 bases). Germline values: CDR1 GTSNPN, CDR2 SVGIG (reference sequence). V dropped 3 bases and J dropped 0 bases, with 14 bases sitting between them. This CDR3 has 16 residues. The CDR3 loop reads CAWRSKGRATNEKLFF. The CDR3, as DNA: TGTGCCTGGAGGTCAAAGGGGAGGGCAACTAATGAAAAACTGTTTTTT.

The chain uses TRBV6-5 and TRBJ1-1, with 9 bases fitting TRBD1. The CDR3 has 16 residues. V dropped 2 bases and J dropped 1; count of bases not matched to a gene: 5. Per the germline V gene, CDR1 is MNHEY and CDR2 is SVGAGI. CDR3 nucleotide sequence: TGTGCCAGCAGTTACAATGGACAGGGGACGAACACTGAAGCTTTCTTT. This sequence encodes CASSYNGQGTNTEAFF.

The rearrangement joins TRBV7-9 to TRBJ2-2; 9 bases agree with TRBD1. In germline, CDR1 is SEHNR, CDR2 FQNEAQ (reference sequence). V trimming: 6 bases; J trimming: 6 bases; junction bases outside the gene matches: 11. The CDR3 contains 16 residues. Written as DNA, the CDR3 is TGTGCCAGCAGTACGAACCGGGACAGGGCCGCCGGGGAGCTGTTTTTT. Its protein is CASSTNRDRAAGELFF.

The rearrangement links TRBV5-1 to TRBJ2-7; 15 nucleotides agree with TRBD2. CDR1 is SGHRS, CDR2 YFSETQ, per germline. Trimming at V came to 2 bases and at J to 0 bases, leaving 12 bases not matched to a gene. The CDR3 totals 20 residues. CDR3 in amino acids: CASSFYPGLAGGQSSYEQYF. In DNA form, the CDR3 reads TGCGCCAGCAGCTTTTATCCGGGACTAGCGGGGGGTCAGAGCTCCTACGAGCAGTACTTC.

The J gene is TRBJ1-4, the V gene TRBV28, with D possibly TRBD1 on 5 matching bases. This CDR3 has 15 amino acids. Germline V lookup: CDR1 MDHEN, CDR2 SYDVKM. This CDR3 is CVIQQTDRHNEKLFF. The CDR3 DNA reads TGTGTCATACAGCAGACCGACAGACATAATGAAAAACTGTTTTTT.

This chain links TRBV18 with TRBJ2-7, with D tentatively TRBD1 (5 bases). The CDR3 totals 16 residues. Germline CDR1 reads KGHSH; CDR2 reads LQKENI. Trimming pared 3 bases from V and 3 bases from J, leaving 18 bases between. CDR3 sequence (DNA): TGTGCCAGCTCACCGGTTGAAGGGGTCCTTGTCTACGAGCAGTACTTC. It specifies CASSPVEGVLVYEQYF.

J is TRBJ1-2 and V is TRBV29-1; unclear D gene. The V end was cut by 6 bases, the J end by 8 bases, with 7 bases between. Per germline, CDR1 SQVTM and CDR2 ANQGSEA. The length of the CDR3 is 9 residues. CDR3: CSVRAGYTF. The CDR3 DNA sequence: TGCAGCGTCCGAGCGGGCTACACCTTC.

This clone has more than one count but fewer than ten. V usage is TRBV20-1 and J usage is TRBJ1-2; D gene unclear. Germline CDR1 reads DFQATT; CDR2 reads SNEGSKA (reference sequence). The CDR3 is 11 amino acids. Deletions cut 5 bases from V and 8 bases from J, with 12 bases between. CDR3 protein: CSAFGRMGYTF. The DNA for the CDR3 is TGCAGTGCTTTCGGGAGGATGGGCTACACCTTC.

The CDR3 sequence: CASSQADMGFSLNTEAFF. DNA of the CDR3: TGCGCCAGCAGCCAAGCTGACATGGGTTTTTCCCTGAACACTGAAGCTTTCTTT. The chain employs TRBV4-1 and TRBJ1-1; D is uncertain. The CDR3 runs to 18 residues. V dropped 1 base and J dropped 0 bases, with 18 bases sitting between them. CDR1 MGHRA and CDR2 YSYEKL come from the germline V gene.

The V and J genes are TRBV7-9 and TRBJ1-1, with 8 bases fitting TRBD1. The V gene's germline CDR1 is SEHNR and CDR2 FQNEAQ (reference sequence). V was clipped by 4 bases and J by 1 base; unmatched bases: 14. The CDR3 consists of 18 residues. CDR3 coding DNA: TGTGCCAGCAGCTCCCCCGGACAGGGAATCCCTTGGAACACTGAAGCTTTCTTT. Residues: CASSSPGQGIPWNTEAFF.

This chain connects TRBV18 to TRBJ2-7, with 8 bases lining up with TRBD1. The CDR3 covers 14 residues. Germline-derived CDR1 and CDR2 are KGHSH and LQKENI. The junction had 4 bases not matched to a gene; V was cut back by 6 bases and J by 0 bases. The CDR3 region is CASSRDRRSYEQYF. The CDR3 nucleotides read TGTGCCAGCTCGCGGGACAGGCGCTCCTACGAGCAGTACTTC. Full variable domain (rest looked up from reference TRBV18 and TRBJ2-7): NAGVMQNPRHLVRRRGQEARLRCSPMKGHSHVYWYRQLPEEGLKFMVYLQKENIIDESGMPKERFSAEFPKEGPSILRIQQVVRGDSAAYFCASSRDRRSYEQYFGPGTRLTVT.

This clone has only one observation. The V gene is TRBV19, the J gene TRBJ1-6; 9 bases line up with TRBD1. The V and J ends lost 4 bases and 10 bases, in that order; junction bases with no gene match: 11. The CDR3 covers 16 residues. Germline V gene sequence: CDR1 LNHDA, CDR2 SQIVND (reference sequence). The CDR3 nucleotides read TGTGCCAGTAGTACCCGGGACAGGGTGGCTGGGTCACCCCTCCACTTT. Amino acids: CASSTRDRVAGSPLHF.

This chain uses TRBV6-1 with TRBJ1-4; D might be TRBD1 (5 bases). The CDR3 has 16 residues. The germline CDR1 and CDR2 sequences are MNHNS and SASEGT. The V and J ends lost 1 base and 7 bases respectively, with 16 bases between them. The CDR3: CASSEVMGGGGEKLFF. The CDR3 region has the DNA TGTGCCAGCAGTGAAGTAATGGGGGGGGGAGGTGAAAAACTGTTTTTT.

This clone showed up just once. The chain recombines TRBV2 with TRBJ1-2; D is possibly TRBD1 (6 bases). There are 13 residues in the CDR3. The V end was cut by 9 bases, the J end by 2 bases, with 13 bases between. The V gene's germline CDR1 is SNHLY and CDR2 FYNNEI. As DNA, the CDR3 is TGTGCCAGTAACAGGGCCACGAACTATGGCTACACCTTC. It translates to CASNRATNYGYTF. Supplemented by reference TRBV2 and TRBJ1-2, the full variable domain reads EPEVTQTPSHQVTQMGQEVILRCVPISNHLYFYWYRQILGQKVEFLVSFYNNEISEKSEIFDDQFSVERPDGSNFTLKIRSTKLEDSAMYFCASNRATNYGYTFGSGTRLTVV.

The table lists this clone with a few counts. This chain joins TRBV11-3 and TRBJ2-2; the D gene is possibly TRBD1 (6 bases). Trimming took 5 bases from V and 5 from J, leaving 9 bases between them. Germline assignment: CDR1 SGHNT and CDR2 YENEEA. CDR3 length equals 13 residues. CDR3 nucleotide sequence: TGTGCCAGCAGCAAACAGGGAACCGGGGAGCTGTTTTTT. Its protein product is CASSKQGTGELFF.